This entry describes one T cell receptor (beta chain). This entry belongs to a study of technical replicates of blood from several donors. TCRdb's copy holds only in-frame clones and misses some; the assay was immunoSEQ multiplex PCR. The sample yields more than 60,000 clones, just under 95% seen once. The CDR3 contains 15 residues. In germline, CDR1 is MGHRA, CDR2 YSYEKL. V was cut by 5 bases and J by 0 bases, with 10 bases left in between. The sample was T cells isolated from PBMCs. This TCR came from a human donor in good health. The chain links TRBV4-1 to TRBJ2-2, with a tentative D call TRBD1 (6 bases). The CDR3 here is CASSEGTPNTGELFF. The CDR3 nucleotides read TGCGCCAGCAGCGAGGGGACACCGAACACCGGGGAGCTGTTTTTT.